A selection of T cell receptor beta chains follows, all from one sample in a study of shared clonotypes between healthy human individuals. Assay used: immunoSEQ multiplex PCR; TCRdb lists only in-frame clones, some missing. The data show hundreds of thousands of clones, with roughly 72% seen just once and about 11% held by the top ten. What was sequenced was PBMCs. Receptors were obtained from a woman aged 40 to 50 in good health. Some clones in this sample may be carry-over from other donors' samples. Each CDR3 is given with its conserved first and last residue. Fields, in order: D gene, V gene, clone size, J gene, CDR3 DNA, CDR3 protein. A D gene is named only where the DNA matches it firmly. The size field is filled for only some rows; it gives once, few, many or a size class.

D: NA
V: TRBV9
size: once
J: TRBJ2-2
DNA: TGTGCCAGCAGCGTAACCACGGGGGCGCGGTACACCGGGGAGCTGTTTTTT
CDR3: CASSVTTGARYTGELFF

D: NA
V: TRBV5-4
size: NA
J: TRBJ2-7
DNA: TGTGCCAGCAGCTCCCAGGACGGAACCTACGAGCAGTACTTC
CDR3: CASSSQDGTYEQYF

D: NA
V: TRBV9
size: once
J: TRBJ1-4
DNA: TGTGCCAGCAGCGTACAGGCAACTAATGAAAAACTGTTTTTT
CDR3: CASSVQATNEKLFF

D: TRBD2
V: TRBV7-6
size: few
J: TRBJ2-3
DNA: TGTGCCAGCAGTTCTTTAGCGGGGGGTCGCACAGATACGCAGTATTTT
CDR3: CASSSLAGGRTDTQYF

D: NA
V: TRBV6-6
size: NA
J: TRBJ2-7
DNA: TGTGCCAGCAGCTTCGCACTCTATGGCGAGCAGTACTTC
CDR3: CASSFALYGEQYF

D: TRBD1
V: TRBV6-6
size: once
J: TRBJ2-6
DNA: TGTGCCAGCAGAACCGACAGGGCCCCTGGGGCCAACGTCCTGACTTTC
CDR3: CASRTDRAPGANVLTF

D: TRBD2
V: TRBV5-4
size: NA
J: TRBJ2-7
DNA: TGTGCCAGCAGCCCGGGAGGGGCGACCCGCTCCTACGAGCAGTACTTC
CDR3: CASSPGGATRSYEQYF

D: TRBD1
V: TRBV28
size: NA
J: TRBJ2-5
DNA: TGTGCCAGCAGTCCACAGGGGGTTAAAGAGACCCAGTACTTC
CDR3: CASSPQGVKETQYF

D: NA
V: TRBV7-7
size: NA
J: TRBJ1-1
DNA: TGTGCTAGCAGCTTAAGAAGGGACACTGAAGCTTTCTTT
CDR3: CASSLRRDTEAFF

D: NA
V: TRBV10-1
size: NA
J: TRBJ2-7
DNA: TGCGCCAGCAGTGCTGCAGGGGTCAACGAGCAGTACTTC
CDR3: CASSAAGVNEQYF

D: TRBD2
V: TRBV4-1
size: NA
J: TRBJ2-7
DNA: TGCGCCAGCAGCCAAGATGCGACTAGCGGGAGCTCCTACGAGCAGTACTTC
CDR3: CASSQDATSGSSYEQYF

D: NA
V: TRBV4-2
size: once
J: TRBJ2-3
DNA: TGTGCCAGCAGCCCGGAGCGTAGCACAGATACGCAGTATTTT
CDR3: CASSPERSTDTQYF

D: TRBD1
V: TRBV30
size: many
J: TRBJ1-2
DNA: TGTGCCTGGAACTTTCTCCGGGACAGGGGGCGCCGAGGCTACACCTTC
CDR3: CAWNFLRDRGRRGYTF

D: NA
V: TRBV15
size: few
J: TRBJ2-7
DNA: TGTGCCACCAGCATTTTACTAGAGGGTGGTGAGCAGTACTTC
CDR3: CATSILLEGGEQYF

D: TRBD1
V: TRBV28
size: NA
J: TRBJ2-7
DNA: TGTGCCAGCAGAAAGACAGGGGGGCACGAGCAGTACTTC
CDR3: CASRKTGGHEQYF

D: NA
V: TRBV19
size: NA
J: TRBJ2-1
DNA: TGTGCCAGTAGTATTCAGGGATACTCGGGCGATGAGCAGTTCTTC
CDR3: CASSIQGYSGDEQFF

D: NA
V: TRBV4-2
size: NA
J: TRBJ2-1
DNA: TGTGCCAGCAGCCAAGATCGGGGGTTGAATGAGCAGTTCTTC
CDR3: CASSQDRGLNEQFF

D: TRBD2
V: TRBV4-2
size: once
J: TRBJ2-1
DNA: TGTGCCAGCAGCCACACACTAGCGGGAGGGGCCGGTGAGCAGTTCTTC
CDR3: CASSHTLAGGAGEQFF

D: TRBD1
V: TRBV9
size: NA
J: TRBJ2-1
DNA: TGTGCCAGCAGCGCACAGGGGGTATACAATGAGCAGTTCTTC
CDR3: CASSAQGVYNEQFF

D: NA
V: TRBV5-1
size: NA
J: TRBJ2-2
DNA: TGCGCCAGCAGCTTGGACAGGGCTGTAACCGGGGAGCTGTTTTTT
CDR3: CASSLDRAVTGELFF

D: TRBD2
V: TRBV5-1
size: few
J: TRBJ2-3
DNA: TGCGCCAGCAGCCGGAGGACTAGCGGGAGGATCACAGATACGCAGTATTTT
CDR3: CASSRRTSGRITDTQYF

D: TRBD1
V: TRBV19
size: once
J: TRBJ2-7
DNA: TGTGCCAGTAGTATAGACCTTCGCCGTCGACAGGGGTCAACCTACGAGCAGTACTTC
CDR3: CASSIDLRRRQGSTYEQYF

D: NA
V: TRBV7-2
size: NA
J: TRBJ1-2
DNA: TGTGCCAGCAGCTTAAATTCAGGGAGCTATGGCTACACCTTC
CDR3: CASSLNSGSYGYTF

D: NA
V: TRBV29-1
size: NA
J: TRBJ2-7
DNA: TGCAGCGTTGATTCAACAGGGACGAACGACGAGCAGTACTTC
CDR3: CSVDSTGTNDEQYF

D: NA
V: TRBV25-1
size: NA
J: TRBJ1-2
DNA: TGTGCCAGCAGCGTAAACCCAATTCTTGGCTACACCTTC
CDR3: CASSVNPILGYTF

D: NA
V: TRBV7-3
size: NA
J: TRBJ2-2
DNA: TGTGCCAGCAGCTTTAAACAGGGCACCGGGGAGCTGTTTTTT
CDR3: CASSFKQGTGELFF

D: TRBD1
V: TRBV28
size: NA
J: TRBJ2-7
DNA: TGTGCCAGCAGGCCTTCGGGACAGGCGTCCTACGAGCAGTACTTC
CDR3: CASRPSGQASYEQYF

D: NA
V: TRBV30
size: many
J: TRBJ2-3
DNA: TGTGCCTGGAGACCCAGCGGTTACACAGATACGCAGTATTTT
CDR3: CAWRPSGYTDTQYF

D: NA
V: TRBV4-3
size: NA
J: TRBJ2-1
DNA: TGCGCCAGCAGCCAAGATCGGCGGGGCCATGAGCAGTTCTTC
CDR3: CASSQDRRGHEQFF

D: NA
V: TRBV7-3
size: NA
J: TRBJ2-1
DNA: TGTGCCAGCAGCTTAACAACCACTGGGGGGAATGAGCAGTTCTTC
CDR3: CASSLTTTGGNEQFF

D: TRBD1
V: TRBV4-1
size: once
J: TRBJ2-7
DNA: TGCGCCAGCAGCCAAGGGCCCGACAGGGGGGTCACTAGCTACGAGCAGTACTTC
CDR3: CASSQGPDRGVTSYEQYF

D: TRBD2
V: TRBV4-3
size: NA
J: TRBJ2-7
DNA: TGCGCCAGCAGCCAAGCACGGGAGGGGTATTACGAGCAGTACTTC
CDR3: CASSQAREGYYEQYF

D: NA
V: TRBV5-1
size: NA
J: TRBJ2-1
DNA: TGCGCCAGCGGACAGCCAGCCTACAATGAGCAGTTCTTC
CDR3: CASGQPAYNEQFF

D: TRBD2
V: TRBV19
size: NA
J: TRBJ2-1
DNA: TGTGCCTCCAAGAGGACTAGCGAATACAATGAGCAGTTCTTC
CDR3: CASKRTSEYNEQFF

D: NA
V: TRBV10-3
size: NA
J: TRBJ2-6
DNA: TGTGCCATCAGGGGTGATGGGGCCAACGTCCTGACTTTC
CDR3: CAIRGDGANVLTF

D: NA
V: TRBV4-3
size: NA
J: TRBJ2-1
DNA: TGCGCCAGCAGCCAAGATACGGGGAACTCCTACAATGAGCAGTTCTTC
CDR3: CASSQDTGNSYNEQFF

D: TRBD2
V: TRBV11-3
size: few
J: TRBJ2-3
DNA: TGTGCCAGCAGCTTAGGTACTAGCGGGAGGACAGATACGCAGTATTTT
CDR3: CASSLGTSGRTDTQYF

D: NA
V: TRBV14
size: NA
J: TRBJ2-2
DNA: TGTGCCAGCAGCAAGCGGAGGCTAGCAGCTAACACCGGGGAGCTGTTTTTT
CDR3: CASSKRRLAANTGELFF

D: TRBD1
V: TRBV6-5
size: NA
J: TRBJ1-2
DNA: TGTGCCAGCAGGCCCGGGACAGGGTCTTCCTATGGCTACACCTTC
CDR3: CASRPGTGSSYGYTF

D: NA
V: TRBV30
size: few
J: TRBJ2-7
DNA: TGTGCCTGGAGTGTTGGGTACGAGCAGTACTTC
CDR3: CAWSVGYEQYF

D: NA
V: TRBV15
size: NA
J: TRBJ2-2
DNA: TGTGCCACCAGCAGATCTATGAGAGGCGCCGGGGAGCTGTTTTTT
CDR3: CATSRSMRGAGELFF